This T cell receptor beta chain was obtained from a study of CD8 T cells in Susac syndrome. An amount of RNA that ranged from about 0.45 to 1 ug was reverse transcribed with random hexamers. Amplification of TCR beta CDR3 by immunoSEQ multiplex PCR spanned 54 Vbeta and 13 Jbeta. One entry per CDR3 protein results from TCRdb running MiXCR on the immunoSEQ multiplex PCR reads. The sample holds approximately 210,000 distinct CDR3 sequences; 95% are singletons and the top ten take 0.095%. Trimming took off 2 bases at V and 5 bases at J, with 7 bases between the two ends. The CDR3 spans 13 residues. The V gene's germline CDR1 is MNHEY and CDR2 SVGAGI.

The specimen was CD4+ T cells from PBMCs. The J gene is TRBJ1-5, the V gene TRBV6-5, with a tentative D call TRBD1 (6 bases). This receptor was obtained from a human donor with multiple sclerosis. The DNA for the CDR3 is TGTGCCAGCAGTTACAGGGGGGATCAGCCCCAGCATTTT. Its translation: CASSYRGDQPQHF.